This T cell receptor beta chain was profiled in a study of cytomegalovirus exposure and HLA in healthy donors. The PCR used 60 Vbeta and 13 Jbeta primers. Clones were read by immunoSEQ multiplex PCR, and TCRdb kept only the in-frame ones, dropping some. Here the sample spans about 200,000 clones, roughly 80% being singletons. Healthy bone marrow donors made up the cohort. Study-level findings and limits: Earlier findings revealed that most TCR beta V segments proved productive either about 87% or about 30% of the time. Investigators reported 150 to 200 TCR beta chains as tied to cytomegalovirus.

This clone turned up a few times. Its target is not known. Source material: PBMCs. This sequence was found in a young man in good health and CMV-seronegative.

The CDR3 DNA follows: TGTGCCAGGGAACTAGCGGCCCTACTCTACAATGAGCAGTTCTTC. Residues: CARELAALLYNEQFF. The chain couples TRBV5-8 to TRBJ2-1; TRBD2 matches 8 bases. Losses at the gene ends were 8 bases for V and 3 bases for J; bases not matched to a gene: 10. Germline-derived CDR1 and CDR2 are SGHTS and YDEGEE. The CDR3 runs 15 residues.